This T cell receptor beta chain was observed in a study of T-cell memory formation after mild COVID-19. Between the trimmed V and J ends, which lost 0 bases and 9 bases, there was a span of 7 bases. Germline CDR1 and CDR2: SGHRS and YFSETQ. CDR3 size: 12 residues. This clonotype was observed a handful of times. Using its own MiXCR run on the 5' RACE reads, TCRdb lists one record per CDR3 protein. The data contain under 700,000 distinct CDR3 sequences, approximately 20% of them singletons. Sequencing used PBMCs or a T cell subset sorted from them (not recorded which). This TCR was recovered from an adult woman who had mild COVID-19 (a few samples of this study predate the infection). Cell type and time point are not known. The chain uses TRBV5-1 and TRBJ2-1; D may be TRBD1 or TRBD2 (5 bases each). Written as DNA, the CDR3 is TGCGCCAGCAGCTTGGTTGGGACTGAGCAGTTCTTC. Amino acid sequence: CASSLVGTEQFF.